This T cell receptor (beta chain) was found in a study of preoperative IRX-2 immunotherapy in early breast cancer. Trimming shortened V by 4 bases and J by 8 bases, and 14 bases separated the two germline ends. CDR3 length equals 14 residues. Sequencing was performed with immunoSEQ multiplex PCR; in TCRdb, only in-frame clones are kept and a portion is missing. The table records around 43,000 clones, roughly 80% of them present only once. The sample's treatment: preoperative locoregional IRX-2 cytokine immunotherapy. Samples came from a phase Ib trial of preoperative locoregional IRX-2 cytokine immunotherapy.

The TCR comes from a human donor with breast cancer. The chain employs TRBV7-1 and TRBJ2-2; D possibly corresponds to TRBD1 (5 bases). TRBV7-1 falls under the ORF class, with uncertain function. The sample consisted of tumor tissue, taken after IRX-2 immunotherapy. CDR3 amino acids: CASSLGDIGGELFF. The CDR3 DNA reads TGTGCCAGCAGCTTAGGGGATATAGGAGGGGAGCTGTTTTTT.